Each of the 6 T cell receptor beta chains below was sequenced from the same sample in a study of blood T cell repertoires in COVID-19. Profiled with immunoSEQ multiplex PCR; TCRdb holds only in-frame clones, not every one. The table lists 70,000 to 90,000 clones, under 85% of them singletons. Sample: peripheral blood. The receptors come from a man in his 70s with acute or convalescent COVID-19.

V is TRBV2 and J is TRBJ1-5; a weak D match, TRBD1 (5 bases). In germline, CDR1 is SNHLY, CDR2 FYNNEI. Trimming pared 0 bases from V and 4 bases from J, leaving 13 bases between. This CDR3 is 16 amino acids long. The CDR3: CASSEAWVDSNQPQHF. CDR3 DNA sequence: TGTGCCAGCAGTGAAGCTTGGGTTGACAGTAATCAGCCCCAGCATTTT.

This clone was found once. The gene calls are TRBV5-4 and TRBJ2-3, with 10 bases identical to TRBD2. Germline V gene data show CDR1 as SGHNT and CDR2 as YYREEE (reference sequence). The CDR3 is made up of 15 amino acids. The V segment lost 3 bases and the J segment 2 bases; nucleotides outside the gene matches: 3. The CDR3 bases are TGTGCCAGCAGCTCCAGCGGGGGGGTCACAGATACGCAGTATTTT. Residues: CASSSSGGVTDTQYF. The whole variable domain, remainder taken from reference TRBV5-4 and TRBJ2-3, is ETGVTQSPTHLIKTRGQQVTLRCSSQSGHNTVSWYQQALGQGPQFIFQYYREEENGRGNFPPRFSGLQFPNYSSELNVNALELDDSALYLCASSSSGGVTDTQYFGPGTRLTVL.

The J gene is TRBJ2-2, the V gene TRBV9, with D perhaps matching TRBD1 (6 bases). The CDR3 length is 15 residues. The V end was cut by 4 bases, the J end by 4 bases, with 14 bases between. Germline V gene lookup returns CDR1 SGDLS and CDR2 YYNGEE. DNA of the CDR3: TGTGCCAGCAGCCAAACAGGGACGGCCACCGGGGAGCTGTTTTTT. The encoded protein is CASSQTGTATGELFF.

The chain combines TRBV18 with TRBJ2-2, with 7 bases identical to TRBD1. The germline gives CDR1 KGHSH, CDR2 LQKENI. The V segment lost 5 bases and the J segment 3 bases; nucleotides outside the gene matches: 3. The CDR3 spans 14 residues. As DNA, the CDR3 is TGTGCCAGCTCAAGGGGGCAACACACCGGGGAGCTGTTTTTT. Residues: CASSRGQHTGELFF.

The chain employs TRBV9 and TRBJ1-4; D is perhaps TRBD1 (6 bases). The CDR3 sequence is 16 residues long. With 0 bases removed from V and 5 bases from J, the gap between germline ends came to 14 bases. CDR1 and CDR2 from the germline V gene are SGDLS and YYNGEE. The CDR3 DNA follows: TGTGCCAGCAGCGTAGGGGACACCTGGGGCAATGAAAAACTGTTTTTT. It translates to CASSVGDTWGNEKLFF.

The CDR3 sequence is CATSSGGWEKAEAFF. In DNA form, the CDR3 reads TGTGCCACCAGCTCCGGGGGTTGGGAAAAGGCTGAAGCTTTCTTT. The chain couples TRBV15 to TRBJ1-1; tentatively, D is TRBD1 (5 bases). Germline values: CDR1 LNHNV, CDR2 YYDKDF (reference sequence). The CDR3 covers 15 residues. V was clipped by 5 bases and J by 6 bases, with 19 bases between them.